The rows below give T cell receptor beta chains drawn from one sample of a study of T-cell memory formation after mild COVID-19. From the 5' RACE reads, TCRdb called clonotypes with MiXCR, one entry per CDR3 protein. The data hold some 250,000 distinct CDR3 sequences, with more than 15% observed a single time. The sample taken for sequencing was PBMCs or a T cell subset sorted from them (not recorded which). The receptors stem from a man younger than 30 who had mild COVID-19 (a few samples of this study predate the infection). Cell type and time point are not known. CDR3s include the opening cysteine and the closing phenylalanine or tryptophan.

j_call v_call cdr3_aa
TRBJ2-3 TRBV12-3/TRBV12-4 CASSLGTANTDTQYF
TRBJ2-3 TRBV7-2 CASSLDRAGTDTQYF
TRBJ1-1 TRBV7-8 CASSLGRRGPEAFF
TRBJ2-7 TRBV5-1 CASSLLTGETYEQYF
TRBJ1-6 TRBV6-5 CASSLDRGRINSPLHF
TRBJ2-5 TRBV9 CASSVQGGRETQYF
TRBJ2-7 TRBV19 CASSIGPSYEQYF
TRBJ1-2 TRBV7-6 CASSPMDRAGGYTF
TRBJ1-3 TRBV6-6 CASSTTGTGEYTIYF
TRBJ1-2 TRBV20-1 CSALDRPYGYTF
TRBJ2-1 TRBV4-3 CASSQGLRGKDEQFF
TRBJ2-5 TRBV12-3/TRBV12-4 CASSSRGIETQYF
TRBJ2-3 TRBV12-5 CASLGPQGDTQYF
TRBJ2-5 TRBV2 CASTTMGTGETQYF
TRBJ1-5 TRBV7-2 CASSADSNNQPQHF
TRBJ1-1 TRBV12-3/TRBV12-4 CASSPPGMNTEAFF
TRBJ1-4 TRBV7-2 CASSSGTASGEKLFF
TRBJ2-6 TRBV30 CAWSVGGANVLTF
TRBJ2-5 TRBV9 CASSVAEDREIGRETQYF
TRBJ2-1 TRBV5-1 CASSSVQGTAQGGQFF
TRBJ2-3 TRBV20-1 CSVPTGGGTDTQYF
TRBJ2-1 TRBV4-2 CASSQAPDREVDEQFF
TRBJ2-3 TRBV4-2 CASSQEGRDTQYF
TRBJ1-2 TRBV5-5 CASSIGALPSKNGYTF
TRBJ2-2 TRBV28 CASRMAGGANTGELFF
TRBJ2-2 TRBV5-1 CASSAGANTGELFF
TRBJ2-3 TRBV3-1 CASSQGPLAGVTDTQYF
TRBJ2-7 TRBV6-2/TRBV6-3 CASTTGYFVSAEQYF
TRBJ2-7 TRBV25-1 CASSRGVYEQYF
TRBJ1-4 TRBV18 CASSREGAATNEKLFF
TRBJ1-2 TRBV7-8 CASSGDSYYGYTF
TRBJ1-5 TRBV10-3 CAIRGEGQPQHF
TRBJ2-5 TRBV11-2 CASSATGGGETQYF
TRBJ1-2 TRBV3-1 CASSQAPNTGTANYGYTF
TRBJ1-2 TRBV6-5 CASSPGGTGYGYTF
TRBJ2-6 TRBV6-5 CASSYFPGPGANVLTF
TRBJ2-4 TRBV6-5 CASSYSTGGRIQYF
TRBJ2-2 TRBV9 CASSVDERGKRGELFF
TRBJ1-4 TRBV4-2 CASSQQAGLWEKLFF
TRBJ1-2 TRBV6-6 CASSTGADYGYTF
TRBJ1-5 TRBV5-1 CASSRTGLGNQPQHF
TRBJ2-6 TRBV20-1 CSAPLEGANVLTF
TRBJ1-1 TRBV4-1 CASSINRVGRPGAFF
TRBJ1-1 TRBV6-5 CASRKPGNTEAFF
TRBJ2-3 TRBV7-8 CASSSDTSTDTQYF
TRBJ1-1 TRBV4-3 CASSQEGLSTEAFF
TRBJ1-5 TRBV28 CASSLPGDIVTQHF
TRBJ2-3 TRBV7-2 CASSPRPDTQYF
TRBJ1-4 TRBV20-1 CNPHQPTNEKLFF
TRBJ1-1 TRBV2 CASIQQNMNTEAFF
TRBJ2-3 TRBV7-2 CASSLVGGTDTQYF
TRBJ1-3 TRBV4-1 CASSRGGLRNTIYF
TRBJ2-5 TRBV7-7 CASSFIRDVVETQYF
TRBJ1-1 TRBV5-1 CASSEQANTEAFF
TRBJ2-5 TRBV5-1 CASSLTNSQETQYF